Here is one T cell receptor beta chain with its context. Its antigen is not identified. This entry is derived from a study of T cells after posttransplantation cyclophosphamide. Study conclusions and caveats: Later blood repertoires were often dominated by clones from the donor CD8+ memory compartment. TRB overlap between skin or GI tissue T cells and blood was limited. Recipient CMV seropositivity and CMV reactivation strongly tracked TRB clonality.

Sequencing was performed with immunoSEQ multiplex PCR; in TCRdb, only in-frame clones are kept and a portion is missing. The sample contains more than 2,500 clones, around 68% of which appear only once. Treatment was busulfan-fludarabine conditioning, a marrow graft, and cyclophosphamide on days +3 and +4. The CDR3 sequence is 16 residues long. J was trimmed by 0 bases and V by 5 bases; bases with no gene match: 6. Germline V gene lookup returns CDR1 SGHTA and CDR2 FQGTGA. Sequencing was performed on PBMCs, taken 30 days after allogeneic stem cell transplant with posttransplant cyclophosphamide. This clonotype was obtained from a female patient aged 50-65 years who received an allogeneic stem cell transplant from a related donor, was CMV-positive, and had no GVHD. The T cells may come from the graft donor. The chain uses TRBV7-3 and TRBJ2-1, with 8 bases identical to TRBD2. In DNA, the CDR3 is TGTGCCAGCAGCCCTAGAAGCGGGAGCTCCTACAATGAGCAGTTCTTC. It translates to CASSPRSGSSYNEQFF.